A single sample gave rise to the 21 T cell receptor beta chains below, sequenced in a study of blood T cell repertoires in COVID-19. TCRdb's table, derived via immunoSEQ multiplex PCR, lists solely in-frame clones and lacks some. The sample carries 150,000 to 180,000 clones, around 80% recorded once. The sample was peripheral blood. The receptor source for this set is a woman aged 45-65 years with acute or convalescent COVID-19.

The chain carries TRBV3-1 (or the pseudogene TRBV3-2) and TRBJ2-1; D unclear. The CDR3 has 15 amino acids. Germline V gene lookup returns CDR1 LGHDT and CDR2 YNNKEL (reference sequence). V was pared by 3 bases and J by 0 bases, with 9 bases between. CDR3 loop: CASSHYRSSYNEQFF. As DNA, the CDR3 is TGTGCCAGCAGCCACTACCGTAGCTCCTACAATGAGCAGTTCTTC.

J is TRBJ2-3 and V is TRBV3-1 (or the pseudogene TRBV3-2); TRBD1 aligns across 11 bases. This CDR3 has 14 amino acids. Germline CDR1 and CDR2: LGHDT and YNNKEL (reference sequence). V lost 3 bases, J lost 5 bases, and 1 base stayed unmatched. The CDR3 reads CASSQGQGGDTQYF. CDR3 DNA sequence: TGTGCCAGCAGCCAGGGACAGGGGGGAGATACGCAGTATTTT.

The V gene is TRBV6-6, the J gene TRBJ1-5; unclear D gene. The CDR3 is 17 residues long. Per germline, CDR1 MNHNY and CDR2 SVGAGI (reference sequence). The ends were cut back, 5 bases at V and 0 bases at J, with 17 bases in the middle. The CDR3 DNA reads as TGTGCCAGCAGTCCTCCCAACGCAGGTACTAGCAATCAGCCCCAGCATTTT. Translation: CASSPPNAGTSNQPQHF.

This chain uses TRBV10-3 with TRBJ2-6; tentatively, D is TRBD1 (5 bases). CDR1 is ENHRY and CDR2 is SYGVKD in the germline V gene. V shed 10 bases and J shed 0 bases, with 10 bases lying between them. The CDR3 length is 14 residues. CDR3 in amino acids: CANQGDSGANVLTF. In nucleotides, the CDR3 is TGTGCCAACCAAGGGGACTCTGGGGCCAACGTCCTGACTTTC.

This clone was counted many times. The V and J genes are TRBV9 and TRBJ2-7, with D possibly matching TRBD2 (5 bases). Germline CDR1 is SGDLS and CDR2 is YYNGEE. The ends were cut back, 0 bases at V and 0 bases at J, with 10 bases in the middle. This CDR3 is built from 15 residues. Here the CDR3 reads CASSVEAVVSYEQYF. The CDR3 DNA follows: TGTGCCAGCAGCGTAGAAGCGGTCGTCTCCTACGAGCAGTACTTC.

The V and J genes are TRBV5-1 and TRBJ1-5, with TRBD1 matching over 7 bases. Trimming removed 0 bases from V and 4 bases from J; junction bases left unmatched: 10. Germline V CDR1 and CDR2: SGHRS, YFSETQ. This CDR3 spans 17 amino acids. The CDR3, as DNA: TGCGCCAGCAGCTTGGGGCCGACAGGGTTAGGGAATCAGCCCCAGCATTTT. It encodes CASSLGPTGLGNQPQHF.

V gene TRBV2 combines with J gene TRBJ1-1; 7 positions agree with TRBD1. With V trimmed by 9 bases and J by 7 bases, 8 bases remained unmatched. Germline values: CDR1 SNHLY, CDR2 FYNNEI. This CDR3 contains 12 residues. Written as DNA, the CDR3 is TGTGCCAGTGGGACAGCAAGGAATGAAGCTTTCTTT. The encoded protein is CASGTARNEAFF.

The chain carries TRBV28 and TRBJ2-5; 7 bases match TRBD2. CDR3 size: 14 residues. V was pared by 2 bases and J by 5 bases, with 5 bases of the junction left unmatched. Per germline, CDR1 MDHEN and CDR2 SYDVKM. CDR3 protein: CASSLASGAETQYF. Here the CDR3 DNA reads TGTGCCAGCAGTTTAGCGAGCGGGGCGGAGACCCAGTACTTC.

The chain links TRBV18 to TRBJ1-1; no clear D gene. Germline V CDR1 and CDR2: KGHSH, LQKENI. The CDR3 has 13 residues. V lost 5 bases to trimming and J lost 3 bases, with 10 bases between them. The CDR3 nucleotides are TGTGCCAGCTCATATGGGCTGGACACTGAAGCTTTCTTT. Its protein is CASSYGLDTEAFF.

The gene calls are TRBV5-5 and TRBJ1-2, with TRBD1 matching 8 bases. The CDR3 is 18 residues long. In germline, CDR1 is SGHKS, CDR2 YYEKEE (reference sequence). V lost 4 bases, J lost 0 bases, and 14 bases stayed unmatched. The CDR3 sequence is CASSARRGRALSNYGYTF. For the CDR3, the DNA is TGTGCCAGCAGCGCCCGCAGGGGGCGAGCATTATCTAACTATGGCTACACCTTC.

The chain has TRBV3-1 (or the pseudogene TRBV3-2) and TRBJ2-7; weak D call: TRBD2 (5 bases). The germline V gene has CDR1 LGHDT and CDR2 YNNKEL (reference sequence). Between the trimmed V and J ends, which lost 0 bases and 3 bases, there was a span of 9 bases. This CDR3 spans 14 amino acids. CDR3 nucleotides: TGTGCCAGCAGCCAAGAGAGGGAAGGCTACGAGCAGTACTTC. Protein sequence: CASSQEREGYEQYF.

This clone was seen just once. The chain links TRBV29-1 to TRBJ1-1; D is possibly TRBD1 (5 bases). Trimming took 3 bases from V and 3 from J, leaving 17 bases between them. Germline CDR1 is SQVTM and CDR2 is ANQGSEA. The CDR3 is made up of 15 amino acids. CDR3 in DNA: TGCAGCGTTGACTTTCCAGGGTTGGCGGACACTGAAGCTTTCTTT. The encoded protein is CSVDFPGLADTEAFF.

This chain connects TRBV10-2 to TRBJ1-1; TRBD1 matches at 10 bases. From germline, CDR1 is WSHSY and CDR2 SAAADI. There are 15 residues in the CDR3. Trimming at V came to 6 bases and at J to 2 bases, leaving 6 bases not matched to a gene. The CDR3 bases are TGCGCCAGCAGGGACAGGGGGTGGAGAAACACTGAAGCTTTCTTT. It specifies CASRDRGWRNTEAFF.

The chain is built from TRBV18 and TRBJ2-3, with a weak D call TRBD2 (6 bases). CDR3 length: 17 amino acids. Trimming shortened V by 6 bases and J by 0 bases, and 19 bases separated the two germline ends. Per germline, CDR1 KGHSH and CDR2 LQKENI. The DNA of the CDR3 is TGTGCCAGCTCGAGGTGGGGGGTTCCCGCTAGCACAGATACGCAGTATTTT. Amino acid sequence: CASSRWGVPASTDTQYF.

The chain combines TRBV7-2 with TRBJ2-7; 15 bases are a match to TRBD2. Germline loops: CDR1 SGHTA, CDR2 FQGNSA. Unmatched junction bases numbered 4, after V lost 2 bases and J lost 5 bases. The CDR3 length is 16 residues. The CDR3 DNA reads TGTGCCAGCAGCTTAACTGGACTAGCGGGAGGGGACGAGCAGTACTTC. This codes for CASSLTGLAGGDEQYF. Supplemented by reference TRBV7-2 and TRBJ2-7, the full variable domain reads GAGVSQSPSNKVTEKGKDVELRCDPISGHTALYWYRQSLGQGLEFLIYFQGNSAPDKSGLPSDRFSAERTGGSVSTLTIQRTQQEDSAVYLCASSLTGLAGGDEQYFGPGTRLTVT.

On this clone: The junction departs from germline at one end; a sequencing error may be responsible. In the same sample, other DNA sequences code for this CDR3. The genes are TRBV2 and TRBJ1-4; 8 nucleotides line up with TRBD1. This CDR3 has 14 residues. From germline, CDR1 is SNHLY and CDR2 FYNNEI. CDR3 bases: TGTGCTAGCAGTGACGGGACAGGCTACGAAAAACTGTTTTTT. Its translation is CASSDGTGYEKLFF.

The chain combines TRBV27 with TRBJ1-2, with 10 bases that match TRBD1. The CDR3 covers 14 residues. V gave up 3 bases and J gave up 7 bases; unmatched junction bases: 5. Per the germline V gene, CDR1 is MNHEY and CDR2 is SMNVEV (reference sequence). DNA for the CDR3: TGTGCCAGCAGTTTGGGACAGGGGAGAAGTGGCTACACCTTC. Its translation: CASSLGQGRSGYTF.

The DNA for the CDR3 is TGTGCCAGCAGCTTGAATTGTACGGCAACTAATGAAAAACTGTTTTTT. Protein product: CASSLNCTATNEKLFF. The genes are TRBV11-3 and TRBJ1-4; no reliable D call. Germline CDR1 reads SGHNT; CDR2 reads YENEEA. V gave up 3 bases and J gave up 0 bases, with 11 bases separating them. This CDR3 has 16 amino acids.

The chain is built from TRBV3-1 (or the pseudogene TRBV3-2) and TRBJ1-6, with no clear D. Germline loops: CDR1 LGHDT, CDR2 YNNKEL (reference sequence). This CDR3 comprises 15 residues. V lost 1 base and J lost 6, with 10 bases in between. The DNA of the CDR3 is TGTGCCAGCAGCCAAGGACTAGTCCGTAATTCACCCCTCCACTTT. It is translated as CASSQGLVRNSPLHF.

The CDR3 DNA reads TGTGCCAGCAGCTTCGGTTCCCAGAACACTGAAGCTTTCTTT. Its translation: CASSFGSQNTEAFF. The chain recombines TRBV5-4 with TRBJ1-1, with unresolved D. The V gene lost 2 bases and the J gene lost 1 base, with 9 bases spanning the gap. The CDR3 extends over 14 amino acids. Germline CDR1 SGHNT, CDR2 YYREEE (reference sequence).

The rearrangement joins TRBV5-8 to TRBJ2-5, with 9 bases matching TRBD1. Germline assignment: CDR1 SGHTS and CDR2 YDEGEE. V was pared by 4 bases and J by 5 bases, with 9 bases of the junction left unmatched. The CDR3 has 15 residues. This CDR3 reads CASSPGQGGSETQYF. The CDR3, as DNA: TGTGCCAGCAGCCCGGGACAGGGAGGGTCGGAGACCCAGTACTTC.